The 18 T cell receptor beta chains given below trace back to one sample, sequenced in a study of beta chain features in type 1 diabetes. Study-wide results and limits: In all four CD4+ subsets, TCRB CDR3 length was significantly, moderately reduced in type 1 diabetes.

Expressed TCRB transcripts were sequenced because the entire RNA isolate underwent reverse transcription. Profiling relied on immunoSEQ multiplex PCR, and the TCRdb table lists in-frame clones only, not all of them. The sample records 600,000 or so clones, about an eighth being singletons. Their target antigens are unknown. Sequencing was performed on naive CD4+ T cells from blood. These receptors all come from a man aged 25 to 40 with type 1 diabetes.

This clone came up a few times. The chain uses TRBV4-3 and TRBJ1-5; no clear D gene. The CDR3 is made up of 15 amino acids. With 1 base removed from V and 3 bases from J, the gap between germline ends came to 10 bases. The germline gives CDR1 LGHNA, CDR2 YSLEER. This chain's CDR3 is CASSQVVQVNQPQHF. In DNA form, the CDR3 reads TGCGCCAGCAGCCAAGTGGTCCAGGTCAATCAGCCCCAGCATTTT.

This sequence joins TRBV25-1 and TRBJ2-7; TRBD1 agrees at 10 bases. Unmatched junction bases numbered 5, after V lost 1 base and J lost 2 bases. CDR3 size: 16 residues. Germline assignment: CDR1 MGHDK and CDR2 SYGVNS. The CDR3 bases are TGTGCCAGCAGTGAATTTCTGGACAGGGGGACCTACGAGCAGTACTTC. Translated: CASSEFLDRGTYEQYF.

This clone was counted only a few times. The genes are TRBV9 and TRBJ1-4, with 10 nucleotides matching TRBD1. Germline CDR1 SGDLS, CDR2 YYNGEE. The CDR3 has 14 residues. The ends lost 5 bases at V and 8 bases at J; junction bases unmatched: 6. The CDR3 region is CASSGDRGQEKLFF. CDR3 coding DNA: TGTGCCAGCAGTGGCGACAGGGGGCAGGAAAAACTGTTTTTT.

The V and J genes are TRBV18 and TRBJ1-5, with 9 bases lining up with TRBD1. The CDR3 extends over 14 amino acids. Germline V gene data show CDR1 as KGHSH and CDR2 as LQKENI. With 4 bases clipped from V and 5 bases from J, the junction kept 3 bases outside the gene matches. The CDR3, as DNA: TGTGCCAGCTCACGTACAGGGGGCTATCAGCCCCAGCATTTT. As protein: CASSRTGGYQPQHF.

This clone was picked up a small number of times. This chain links TRBV18 with TRBJ1-4, with 11 bases lining up with TRBD1. In germline, CDR1 is KGHSH, CDR2 LQKENI. The junction had 10 bases not matched to a gene; V was cut back by 3 bases and J by 7 bases. The CDR3 spans 17 residues. The CDR3 region has the DNA TGTGCCAGCTCACCGACCGTACCCGGGACAGGGGGTGAAAAACTGTTTTTT. The encoded protein is CASSPTVPGTGGEKLFF.

This clone was detected a few times. This sample also contains other DNA sequences that code for the same CDR3. The chain combines TRBV5-1 with TRBJ1-2; TRBD1 agrees at 10 bases. The germline V gene encodes CDR1 SGHRS and CDR2 YFSETQ. CDR3 length equals 14 residues. Trimming at V came to 3 bases and at J to 2 bases, leaving 1 base not matched to a gene. The CDR3 DNA reads TGCGCCAGCAGCTCGGGACAGGGGAACTATGGCTACACCTTC. This gives the protein CASSSGQGNYGYTF.

This chain connects TRBV28 to TRBJ2-7; TRBD1 or TRBD2 may be the D gene (5 bases each). Germline V gene sequence: CDR1 MDHEN, CDR2 SYDVKM. The CDR3 has 14 residues. The V end was cut by 1 base, the J end by 3 bases, with 10 bases between. CDR3 sequence reads: CASSLSGAFYEQYF. CDR3 DNA sequence: TGTGCCAGCAGTTTATCCGGGGCCTTCTACGAGCAGTACTTC.

For the CDR3, the DNA is TGTGCCAGCAGTGATCTCGTACAGGGTTCGTCGTATGGCTACACCTTC. The encoded protein is CASSDLVQGSSYGYTF. V and J are TRBV6-1 and TRBJ1-2, with D possibly TRBD1 on 6 matching bases. CDR1 is MNHNS and CDR2 is SASEGT in the germline V gene. The CDR3 extends over 16 amino acids. V lost 3 bases and J 5 bases, leaving 19 bases between the germline ends.

In this sample, this clone turned up a few times. V and J are TRBV5-1 and TRBJ2-7, with D uncertain. CDR3 length: 13 amino acids. From germline, CDR1 is SGHRS and CDR2 YFSETQ. V gave up 2 bases and J gave up 6 bases, with 12 bases separating them. In DNA form, the CDR3 reads TGCGCCAGCAGCTTCCCCAAGGAAGGCGAGCAGTACTTC. Residues: CASSFPKEGEQYF.

The V call is TRBV15, the J call TRBJ2-3; perhaps TRBD2 as D (5 bases). V lost 5 bases and J 3 bases, leaving 12 bases between the germline ends. CDR3 length: 14 residues. Germline V gene sequence: CDR1 LNHNV, CDR2 YYDKDF (reference sequence). The chain's CDR3 is CATSPGRGTDTQYF. CDR3 bases: TGTGCCACCAGCCCGGGCCGAGGGACAGATACGCAGTATTTT.

This clone was counted between two and nine times. This sequence joins TRBV7-3 and TRBJ2-3, with D tentatively TRBD1 (5 bases). This CDR3 region has 13 residues. V lost 4 bases to trimming and J lost 2 bases, with 7 bases between them. Germline CDR1 reads SGHTA; CDR2 reads FQGTGA. The CDR3 DNA reads as TGTGCCAGCAGCTCCAGGGCCACAGATACGCAGTATTTT. It is translated as CASSSRATDTQYF.

The V and J genes are TRBV7-2 and TRBJ2-5, with 7 positions matching TRBD1. Germline CDR1 SGHTA, CDR2 FQGNSA. J lost 3 bases, V lost 1 base, and 2 bases had no gene match. This CDR3 has 14 amino acids. In nucleotides, the CDR3 is TGTGCCAGCAGCTTAGTCCAGGGGGAAGAGACCCAGTACTTC. Its protein product is CASSLVQGEETQYF.

This clone was detected only a few times. V and J are TRBV5-1 and TRBJ1-5; the match to TRBD1 covers 7 bases. Trimming cost V 4 bases and J 3 bases; bases outside gene matches: 4. Germline V CDR1 and CDR2: SGHRS, YFSETQ. This CDR3 is built from 14 residues. Here the CDR3 reads CASSTGQNNQPQHF. DNA for the CDR3: TGCGCCAGCAGCACGGGACAGAACAATCAGCCCCAGCATTTT.

There are a few counts of this clone. This chain joins TRBV29-1 and TRBJ1-5, with D perhaps matching TRBD1 (6 bases). Germline V gene lookup returns CDR1 SQVTM and CDR2 ANQGSEA. Trimming pared 7 bases from V and 6 bases from J, leaving 16 bases between. This CDR3 spans 13 amino acids. CDR3 loop: CSAIGGQSQPQHF. The CDR3 nucleotides read TGCAGCGCTATTGGGGGGCAGAGTCAGCCCCAGCATTTT.

This clone was seen a handful of times. The chain carries TRBV4-3 and TRBJ2-5; 8 bases agree with TRBD1. Germline CDR1 LGHNA, CDR2 YSLEER. The length of the CDR3 is 14 residues. V was clipped by 4 bases and J by 5 bases; unmatched bases: 6. DNA for the CDR3: TGCGCCAGCAGCCCGGGACAGGAGATGGAGACCCAGTACTTC. Translated: CASSPGQEMETQYF.

This sequence joins TRBV5-1 and TRBJ2-7, with no clear D. This CDR3 has 13 amino acids. CDR1 is SGHRS, CDR2 YFSETQ, per germline. The V gene lost 4 bases and the J gene lost 3 bases, with 11 bases spanning the gap. CDR3 loop: CASSDGTLYEQYF. DNA of the CDR3: TGCGCCAGCAGCGACGGCACTCTCTACGAGCAGTACTTC.

V and J are TRBV28 and TRBJ1-6, with a tentative D call TRBD1 (6 bases). The CDR3 contains 16 residues. Looked up from germline, CDR1 is MDHEN and CDR2 is SYDVKM. V lost 5 bases and J 8 bases, leaving 19 bases between the germline ends. The CDR3 region is CASSPHRDLLDSPLHF. DNA for the CDR3: TGTGCCAGCAGTCCACACAGGGATCTTCTCGATTCACCCCTCCACTTT.

This sequence joins TRBV30 and TRBJ2-5; D is undetermined. CDR3 length equals 13 residues. The V end lost 0 bases, the J end lost 1 base, and 6 bases lay between the germline ends. In germline, CDR1 is GTSNPN, CDR2 SVGIG (reference sequence). In DNA form, the CDR3 reads TGTGCCTGGAGTGTACAGACCCAAGAGACCCAGTACTTC. Translating it yields CAWSVQTQETQYF.